A single T cell receptor (beta chain) is shown here with its context. Its antigen remains unidentified. The sample is drawn from a study of T cells after yellow fever vaccination. Study details: The fractions with low cell numbers were processed using SMART-Seq v4 Ultra Low Input.

TCR cDNA was made by 5'RACE template switching, adding a universal primer site and UMIs. One entry per CDR3 protein results from TCRdb running MiXCR on the 5' RACE reads. The table has some 240,000 distinct CDR3 sequences, around 5.3% seen once. This CDR3 has 14 residues. Germline V lookup: CDR1 DFQATT, CDR2 SNEGSKA (reference sequence). Trimming cost V 6 bases and J 1 base, with 14 bases left between them. The study, taken as a whole, reports: Researchers noted that a small share of clonotypes showed up in both CD4 and CD8 compartments. Post-booster repertoires again held most primary-vaccination clones (about 96% CD4, around 90% CD8).

Specimen: CD4+ T cells sorted from PBMCs, collected on the day of the yellow fever booster vaccination. The chain couples TRBV20-1 to TRBJ2-3; maybe TRBD1 (5 bases). The source is a man younger than 35 who received the YFV17D yellow fever vaccine. This CDR3 is CSAGWARGTDTQYF. The CDR3 DNA reads as TGCAGTGCCGGCTGGGCCAGGGGCACAGATACGCAGTATTTT.